One sample yielded the 13 T cell receptor beta chains listed below, sequenced in a study of glioma-infiltrating T cells (dated by TCRdb to 2016 to 2018). Instrument on record: Illumina MiSeq. TCR alpha and beta CDR3 regions were amplified with the iRepertoire nested amplicon-rescue multiplex PCR (arm-PCR) platform from RNA. Using fastp trimming at Q25 and MiXCR clonotype assembly, TCRdb reanalyzed the public sequencing data and kept in-frame beta chains. Entries are consolidated by CDR3 protein sequence, retaining the most common genes and DNA. Present in this sample are more than 350,000 distinct CDR3 sequences, roughly two fifths of which were seen just once. The ten largest account for approximately 12% of the sample. The sequenced material came from glioma tissue, nonneoplastic brain tissue, or PBMCs (not recorded which). The receptors originated from a human donor with low-grade glioma or glioblastoma, undergoing nonglioma brain surgery, or in good health (not recorded which).

The chain joins TRBV28 to TRBJ2-7; a possible D gene is TRBD1 (5 bases). Trimming stripped 4 bases from V and 2 bases from J, with 9 bases between. This CDR3 has 13 amino acids. Looked up from germline, CDR1 is MDHEN and CDR2 is SYDVKM. The CDR3 DNA is TGTGCCAGCAGTTATAGGGGAACCTACGAGCAGTACTTC. Its translation is CASSYRGTYEQYF. Full variable domain (rest looked up from reference TRBV28 and TRBJ2-7): DVKVTQSSRYLVKRTGEKVFLECVQDMDHENMFWYRQDPGLGLRLIYFSYDVKMKEKGDIPEGYSVSREKKERFSLILESASTNQTSMYLCASSYRGTYEQYFGPGTRLTVT.

Many counts were recorded for this clonotype. The chain recombines TRBV20-1 with TRBJ2-7; D might be TRBD1 (6 bases). Germline CDR1 reads DFQATT; CDR2 reads SNEGSKA (reference sequence). The CDR3 is 14 amino acids. V was clipped by 2 bases and J by 5 bases, with 16 bases between them. The CDR3 DNA reads as TGCAGTGCTAGAACTTCGACAGGCTCAAACGAGCAGTACTTC. This sequence encodes CSARTSTGSNEQYF.

The chain joins TRBV5-4 to TRBJ2-3, with D unclear. Germline-derived CDR1 and CDR2 are SGHNT and YYREEE (reference sequence). This CDR3 has 15 residues. Trimming took 4 bases from V and 4 from J, leaving 16 bases between them. The DNA for the CDR3 is TGTGCCAGCAGCAAGTCGAAGGGCGAGGCAGATACGCAGTATTTT. Amino acids: CASSKSKGEADTQYF. The complete variable domain, with remaining parts taken from reference TRBV5-4 and TRBJ2-3, reads ETGVTQSPTHLIKTRGQQVTLRCSSQSGHNTVSWYQQALGQGPQFIFQYYREEENGRGNFPPRFSGLQFPNYSSELNVNALELDDSALYLCASSKSKGEADTQYFGPGTRLTVL.

V gene TRBV6-2 or TRBV6-3 combines with J gene TRBJ2-7, with D possibly being TRBD1 (6 bases). Looked up from germline, CDR1 is MNHEY and CDR2 is SVGEGT. The CDR3 spans 13 residues. Trimming stripped 8 bases from V and 5 bases from J, with 16 bases between. CDR3 coding DNA: TGTGCCAGCTCAGCAGGGGTGCAGGACGAGCAGTACTTC. Residues: CASSAGVQDEQYF.

The chain has TRBV19 and TRBJ2-1; D is possibly TRBD1 or TRBD2 (5 bases each). V was pared by 3 bases and J by 0 bases, with 12 bases between. Germline CDR1 reads LNHDA; CDR2 reads SQIVND (reference sequence). CDR3 length: 16 amino acids. The CDR3 loop is CASSIWDHSSYNEQFF. The CDR3 nucleotides read TGTGCCAGTAGTATTTGGGACCACAGCTCCTACAATGAGCAGTTCTTC.

As regards this clonotype: A clone one base away is much larger, so this may be a read error. The chain recombines TRBV27 with TRBJ2-7; TRBD1 matches 11 bases. CDR3 length equals 15 residues. Germline loops: CDR1 MNHEY, CDR2 SMNVEV (reference sequence). The CDR3 bases are TGTGCCGGCAGTCCATCCGGGACAGGGGGCTACGAGCAGTACTTC. Encoded protein: CAGSPSGTGGYEQYF.

As concerns this clonotype: Being one base from a much bigger clone, this may be a read error. This chain links TRBV25-1 with TRBJ1-4; D not certain. The CDR3 spans 13 residues. V was cut by 5 bases and J by 7 bases, with 11 bases left in between. Germline loops: CDR1 MGHDK, CDR2 SYGVNS. The CDR3 is CASSRVLVEKLFF. The CDR3 DNA reads as TGTGCCAGCAGTCGTGTCTTGGTTGAAAAACTGTTTTTT.

This clonotype occurred many times. This chain links TRBV6-2 or TRBV6-3 with TRBJ2-1; 8 positions agree with TRBD2. V was pared by 7 bases and J by 4 bases, with 3 bases of the junction left unmatched. The CDR3 runs to 13 residues. Germline loops: CDR1 MNHEY, CDR2 SVGEGT. The CDR3 loop is CASTLAGYNEQFF. DNA for the CDR3: TGTGCCAGCACCTTAGCGGGGTACAATGAGCAGTTCTTC.

This chain links TRBV12-5 with TRBJ1-2; no clear D gene. CDR1 and CDR2 from the germline V gene are LGHNT and FRNRAP. This CDR3 comprises 13 residues. Trimming stripped 2 bases from V and 8 bases from J, with 12 bases between. CDR3 sequence (DNA): TGTGCTAGTGGTTTGCAAGGCCTTCTGGGCTACACCTTC. Translating it yields CASGLQGLLGYTF.

Comments on this clonotype: Just one base apart from a much larger clone, this may be a read error. This chain connects TRBV15 to TRBJ1-2; D is undetermined. The CDR3 has 14 residues. CDR1 and CDR2 from the germline V gene are LNHNV and YYDKDF (reference sequence). CDR3 protein: CATNRSGEPLGYTF. The CDR3 nucleotides read TGTGCCACCAACAGATCCGGAGAGCCCTTAGGCTACACCTTC.

Regarding this clonotype: A read error may be the cause here, since a much bigger clone is one base away. The V call is TRBV27, the J call TRBJ1-1; D uncertain. Germline assignment: CDR1 MNHEY and CDR2 SMNVEV (reference sequence). This CDR3 contains 14 residues. V lost 7 bases, J lost 0 bases, and 12 bases lay in between. CDR3 sequence (DNA): TGTGCCAGCAATTCCGTCCTCATGAACACTGAAGCTTTCTTT. Translated, it gives CASNSVLMNTEAFF.

This CDR3 is CSVEGNGFTDTQYF. CDR3 coding DNA: TGCAGCGTTGAAGGTAACGGATTCACAGATACGCAGTATTTT. This rearrangement joins TRBV29-1 to TRBJ2-3; D not resolved. This CDR3 region has 14 residues. Germline V gives CDR1 SQVTM, CDR2 ANQGSEA. Trimming cost V 1 base and J 2 bases, with 10 bases left between them.

V gene TRBV7-2 combines with J gene TRBJ2-7; D gene uncertain. Trimming pared 5 bases from V and 3 bases from J, leaving 11 bases between. The CDR3 has 13 residues. Germline CDR1 SGHTA, CDR2 FQGNSA. CDR3 in amino acids: CASSGLGSYEQYF. The CDR3, as DNA: TGTGCCAGCAGCGGTTTGGGTAGCTACGAGCAGTACTTC.